This T cell receptor beta chain was captured by sequencing in a study of shared clonotypes between healthy human individuals. Trimming shortened V by 2 bases and J by 3 bases, and 11 bases separated the two germline ends. Germline CDR1 is SGHTA and CDR2 is FQGNSA. This CDR3 contains 15 residues. Concerning this clone: Its antigen remains unknown.

Only CD45RO-negative cells positively selected for CCR7 counted as naive CD8 cells, so terminally differentiated effector memory CD45RA+ cells were excluded. Study observations and caveats: Specimens sampled were limited to blood, with tissue repertoires likely differing. Incomplete sequencing of sorted subsets was indicated by rarefaction despite large depth.

The sorted-subset replicate PCRs were given about 200 ng DNA, which is tens of thousands of T cell genomes. The repertoire was sequenced with immunoSEQ multiplex PCR; TCRdb's copy has only in-frame clones and lacks some. Among under 2,000,000 clones listed, roughly 94% were seen once. The source is a man between 18 and 35 years old in good health. The sample was naive CD8+ T cells sorted from blood. The chain joins TRBV7-2 to TRBJ1-5, with D tentatively TRBD1 (5 bases). The CDR3 loop reads CASSLWGGANQPQHF. DNA for the CDR3: TGTGCCAGCAGCTTATGGGGGGGTGCCAATCAGCCCCAGCATTTT.